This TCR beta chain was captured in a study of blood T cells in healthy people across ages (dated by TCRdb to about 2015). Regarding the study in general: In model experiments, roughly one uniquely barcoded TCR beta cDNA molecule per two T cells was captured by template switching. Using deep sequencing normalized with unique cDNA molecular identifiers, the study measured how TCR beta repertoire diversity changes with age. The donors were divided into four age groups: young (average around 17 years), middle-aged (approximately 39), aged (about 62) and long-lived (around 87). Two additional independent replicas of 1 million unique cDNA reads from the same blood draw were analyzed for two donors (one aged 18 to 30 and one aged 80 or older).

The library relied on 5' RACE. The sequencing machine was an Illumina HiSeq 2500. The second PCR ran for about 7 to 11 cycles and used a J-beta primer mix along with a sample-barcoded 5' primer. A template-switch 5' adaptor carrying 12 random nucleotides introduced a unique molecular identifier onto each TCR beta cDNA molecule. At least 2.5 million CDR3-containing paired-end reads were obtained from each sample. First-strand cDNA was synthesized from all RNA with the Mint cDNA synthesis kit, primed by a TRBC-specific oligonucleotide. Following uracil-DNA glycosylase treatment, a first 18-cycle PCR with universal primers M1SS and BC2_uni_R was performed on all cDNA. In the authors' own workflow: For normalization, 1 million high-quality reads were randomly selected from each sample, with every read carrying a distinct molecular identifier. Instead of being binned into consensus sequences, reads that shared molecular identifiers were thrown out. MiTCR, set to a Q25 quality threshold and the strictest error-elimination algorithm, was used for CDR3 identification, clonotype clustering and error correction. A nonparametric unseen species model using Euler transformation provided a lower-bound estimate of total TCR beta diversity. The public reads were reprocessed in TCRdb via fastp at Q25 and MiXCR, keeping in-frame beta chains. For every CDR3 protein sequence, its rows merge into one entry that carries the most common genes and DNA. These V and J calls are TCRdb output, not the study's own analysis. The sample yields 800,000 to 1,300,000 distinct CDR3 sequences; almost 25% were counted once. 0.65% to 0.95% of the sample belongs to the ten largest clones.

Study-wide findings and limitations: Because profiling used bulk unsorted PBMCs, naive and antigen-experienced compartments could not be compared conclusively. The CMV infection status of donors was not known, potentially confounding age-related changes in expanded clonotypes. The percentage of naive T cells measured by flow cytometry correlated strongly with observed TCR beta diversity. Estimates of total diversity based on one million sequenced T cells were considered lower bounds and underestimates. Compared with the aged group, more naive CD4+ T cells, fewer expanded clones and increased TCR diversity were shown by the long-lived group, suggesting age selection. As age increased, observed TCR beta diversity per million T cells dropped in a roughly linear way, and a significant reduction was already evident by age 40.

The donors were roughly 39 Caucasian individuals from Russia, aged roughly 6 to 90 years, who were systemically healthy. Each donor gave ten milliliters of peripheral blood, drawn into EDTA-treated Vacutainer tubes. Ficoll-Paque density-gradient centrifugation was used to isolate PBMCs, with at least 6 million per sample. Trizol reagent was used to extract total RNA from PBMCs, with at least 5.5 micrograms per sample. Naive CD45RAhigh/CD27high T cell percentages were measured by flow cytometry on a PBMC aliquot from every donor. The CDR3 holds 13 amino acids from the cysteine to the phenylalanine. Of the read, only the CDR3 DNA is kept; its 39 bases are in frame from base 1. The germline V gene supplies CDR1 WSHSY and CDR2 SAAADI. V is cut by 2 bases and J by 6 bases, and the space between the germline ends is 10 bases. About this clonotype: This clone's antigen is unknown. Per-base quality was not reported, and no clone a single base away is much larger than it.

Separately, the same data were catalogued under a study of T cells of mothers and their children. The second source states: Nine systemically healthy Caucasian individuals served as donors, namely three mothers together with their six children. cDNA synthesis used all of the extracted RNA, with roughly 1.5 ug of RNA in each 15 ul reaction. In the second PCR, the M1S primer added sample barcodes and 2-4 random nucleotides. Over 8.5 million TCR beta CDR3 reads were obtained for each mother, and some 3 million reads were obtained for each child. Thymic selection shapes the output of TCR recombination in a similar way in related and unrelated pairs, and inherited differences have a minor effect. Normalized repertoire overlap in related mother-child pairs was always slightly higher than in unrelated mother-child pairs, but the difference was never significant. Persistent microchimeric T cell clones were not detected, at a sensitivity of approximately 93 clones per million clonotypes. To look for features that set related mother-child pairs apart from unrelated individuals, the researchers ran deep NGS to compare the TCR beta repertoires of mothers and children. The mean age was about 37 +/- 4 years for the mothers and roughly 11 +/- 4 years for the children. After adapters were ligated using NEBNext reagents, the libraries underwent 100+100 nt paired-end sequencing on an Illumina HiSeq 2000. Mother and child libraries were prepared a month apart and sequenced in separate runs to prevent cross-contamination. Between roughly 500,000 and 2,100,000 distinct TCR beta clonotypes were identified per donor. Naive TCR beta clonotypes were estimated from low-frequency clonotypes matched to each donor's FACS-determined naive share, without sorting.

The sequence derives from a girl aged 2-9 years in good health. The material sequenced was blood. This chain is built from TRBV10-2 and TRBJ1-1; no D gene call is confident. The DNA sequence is TGCGCCAGCAGTGAGATGAGGATGGCTGAAGCTTTCTTT. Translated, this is CASSEMRMAEAFF.